Below are 32 T cell receptor beta chains sequenced from a single sample in a study of T cell responses to AZD1222 COVID-19 vaccine. The repertoire was sequenced with immunoSEQ multiplex PCR; TCRdb's copy has only in-frame clones and lacks some. The sample lists around 150,000 clones, more than 80% seen once, with about 7.5% in the top ten. The specimen comprised peripheral blood, sampled 28 days after the second dose of the MenACWY control vaccine. These receptors were collected from an adult who received the MenACWY meningococcal vaccine as a control.

The chain joins TRBV10-3 to TRBJ1-4; D uncertain. CDR3 length equals 12 residues. Trimming stripped 6 bases from V and 8 bases from J, with 10 bases between. Germline CDR1 and CDR2: ENHRY and SYGVKD. CDR3 in DNA: TGTGCCATCAGGGACCCGGGGGAAAAACTGTTTTTT. Encoded protein: CAIRDPGEKLFF.

V gene TRBV2 combines with J gene TRBJ1-2; unclear D gene. Germline V gene lookup returns CDR1 SNHLY and CDR2 FYNNEI. This CDR3 contains 13 residues. Trimming removed 3 bases at V and 0 bases at J, with 5 bases between. CDR3 nucleotide sequence: TGTGCCAGCAGTGATATTACTAACTATGGCTACACCTTC. Encoded protein: CASSDITNYGYTF. The complete variable domain, with remaining parts taken from reference TRBV2 and TRBJ1-2, reads EPEVTQTPSHQVTQMGQEVILRCVPISNHLYFYWYRQILGQKVEFLVSFYNNEISEKSEIFDDQFSVERPDGSNFTLKIRSTKLEDSAMYFCASSDITNYGYTFGSGTRLTVV.

The V call is TRBV10-1, the J call TRBJ2-2; 13 bases are a match to TRBD2. Trimming removed 5 bases from V and 2 bases from J; junction bases left unmatched: 5. In germline, CDR1 is WNHNN, CDR2 SYGVQD (reference sequence). The CDR3 runs 17 residues. The CDR3 DNA sequence: TGCGCCAGCAGTCCGACTAGCGGGAGGCCCAACACCGGGGAGCTGTTTTTT. This encodes CASSPTSGRPNTGELFF.

The CDR3 DNA follows: TGTGCCAGTAGTATTGACCCCCGAAACTATGGCTACACCTTC. Translated, it gives CASSIDPRNYGYTF. The V gene is TRBV19, the J gene TRBJ1-2; no firm D call. The V and J ends lost 3 bases and 2 bases respectively, with 10 bases between them. Germline CDR1 and CDR2: LNHDA and SQIVND (reference sequence). CDR3 length: 14 residues. Full variable domain (rest looked up from reference TRBV19 and TRBJ1-2): DGGITQSPKYLFRKEGQNVTLSCEQNLNHDAMYWYRQDPGQGLRLIYYSQIVNDFQKGDIAEGYSVSREKKESFPLTVTSAQKNPTAFYLCASSIDPRNYGYTFGSGTRLTVV.

This chain links TRBV2 with TRBJ1-3, with 10 bases that match TRBD1. The CDR3 contains 14 residues. Trimming at V came to 5 bases and at J to 9 bases, leaving 7 bases not matched to a gene. Germline CDR1 SNHLY, CDR2 FYNNEI. The CDR3 protein is CASSSGQGESTIYF. The CDR3 nucleotides read TGTGCCAGCAGTTCCGGACAGGGGGAATCCACCATATATTTT.

J is TRBJ1-2 and V is TRBV29-1; 9 bases agree with TRBD1. The CDR3 contains 14 residues. J gave up 8 bases and V 6 bases, and 13 bases lay outside the gene matches. The germline V gene has CDR1 SQVTM and CDR2 ANQGSEA. The CDR3 protein is CSVGPGTGLEGYTF. The CDR3 coding sequence is TGCAGCGTCGGTCCCGGGACAGGGTTGGAGGGCTACACCTTC.

This CDR3 reads CASSGHLEAGYGYTF. DNA of the CDR3: TGTGCCAGCAGCGGCCATTTGGAAGCTGGCTATGGCTACACCTTC. V is TRBV7-2 and J is TRBJ1-2; D gene unclear. V was shortened by 5 bases and J by 4 bases, with 17 bases between the two germline ends. The CDR3 consists of 15 residues. Looked up from germline, CDR1 is SGHTA and CDR2 is FQGNSA.

The genes are TRBV12-3 or TRBV12-4 and TRBJ1-5; perhaps TRBD1 as D (5 bases). The V end was cut by 6 bases, the J end by 4 bases, with 10 bases between. The CDR3 loop spans 13 amino acids. The CDR3 is CASSPDRNQPQHF. DNA of the CDR3: TGTGCCAGCAGCCCCGACAGAAATCAGCCCCAGCATTTT.

CDR3 DNA: TGTGCCAGCTCCCAGGGGGACCTCCGGCCCCAGCATTTT. This codes for CASSQGDLRPQHF. The J gene is TRBJ1-5, the V gene TRBV11-2; 7 nucleotides line up with TRBD1. CDR1 SGHAT and CDR2 FQNNGV come from the germline V gene. This CDR3 has 13 amino acids. Trimming took 8 bases from V and 9 from J; bases not matched to a gene: 10.

The CDR3 nucleotides are TGTGCCAGCAGTTACTCATGGGGGACCAATCAGCCCCAGCATTTT. It codes for CASSYSWGTNQPQHF. The V call is TRBV6-2 or TRBV6-3, the J call TRBJ1-5; D may be TRBD1 (5 bases). Trimming took off 0 bases at V and 3 bases at J, with 9 bases between the two ends. CDR3 length: 15 amino acids. Germline assignment: CDR1 MNHEY and CDR2 SVGEGT.

This clone was seen once. The V call is TRBV6-5, the J call TRBJ2-7, with a weak D call TRBD1 (6 bases). Germline assignment: CDR1 MNHEY and CDR2 SVGAGI. This CDR3 is built from 13 residues. V lost 1 base and J lost 5, with 9 bases in between. CDR3 residues: CASSYLGGNEQYF. For the CDR3, the DNA is TGTGCCAGCAGTTACTTAGGGGGAAACGAGCAGTACTTC.

This chain uses TRBV28 with TRBJ2-5; TRBD1 or TRBD2 may be the D gene (5 bases each). The CDR3 loop spans 12 amino acids. CDR1 is MDHEN and CDR2 is SYDVKM in the germline V gene. Between the trimmed V and J ends, which lost 6 bases and 5 bases, there was a span of 10 bases. The CDR3 sequence: CASSPGPETQYF. In DNA, the CDR3 is TGTGCCAGCAGCCCGGGGCCGGAGACCCAGTACTTC.

The rearrangement links TRBV5-5 to TRBJ2-3; D not resolved. This CDR3 contains 14 residues. Germline V lookup: CDR1 SGHKS, CDR2 YYEKEE (reference sequence). V dropped 1 base and J dropped 2 bases, with 8 bases sitting between them. The CDR3 DNA reads as TGTGCCAGCAGCTTGACGGCGACCACAGATACGCAGTATTTT. Protein: CASSLTATTDTQYF. Drawing the rest from reference TRBV5-5 and TRBJ2-3, the complete variable domain is DAGVTQSPTHLIKTRGQQVTLRCSPISGHKSVSWYQQVLGQGPQFIFQYYEKEERGRGNFPDRFSARQFPNYSSELNVNALLLGDSALYLCASSLTATTDTQYFGPGTRLTVL.

The chain has TRBV23-1 and TRBJ2-7; D possibly corresponds to TRBD2 (5 bases). TRBV23-1 is given ORF status, its function remaining uncertain. V gave up 4 bases and J gave up 2 bases, with 21 bases separating them. CDR3 length: 17 amino acids. CDR3 residues: CASSRPDRGGHAYEQYF. CDR3 nucleotides: TGCGCCAGCAGTCGCCCCGACCGGGGTGGGCACGCCTACGAGCAGTACTTC.

J is TRBJ2-2 and V is TRBV5-1, with D perhaps TRBD2 (6 bases). The CDR3 sequence is 14 residues long. V was cut by 7 bases and J by 0 bases, with 10 bases left in between. The germline V gene encodes CDR1 SGHRS and CDR2 YFSETQ. This chain's CDR3 is CASGGEANTGELFF. The CDR3 DNA is TGCGCCAGCGGCGGGGAGGCGAACACCGGGGAGCTGTTTTTT.

The chain joins TRBV9 to TRBJ2-1, with 7 bases identical to TRBD2. Germline V gives CDR1 SGDLS, CDR2 YYNGEE. The CDR3 runs 14 residues. Germline trimming cut 3 bases from V and 5 bases from J; bases unmatched to any gene: 5. For the CDR3, the DNA is TGTGCCAGCAGCGGCGGGGGTGTCAACAATGAGCAGTTCTTC. Its protein is CASSGGGVNNEQFF. The full variable domain, completed using reference TRBV9 and TRBJ2-1, is DSGVTQTPKHLITATGQRVTLRCSPRSGDLSVYWYQQSLDQGLQFLIQYYNGEERAKGNILERFSAQQFPDLHSELNLSSLELGDSALYFCASSGGGVNNEQFFGPGTRLTVL.

V gene TRBV9 combines with J gene TRBJ2-7; 9 bases fit TRBD2. CDR3 size: 15 residues. The ends lost 4 bases at V and 4 bases at J; junction bases unmatched: 9. The germline V gene encodes CDR1 SGDLS and CDR2 YYNGEE. The CDR3 region is CASSPAGTSLYEQYF. DNA for the CDR3: TGTGCCAGCAGCCCCGCCGGGACTAGCTTATACGAGCAGTACTTC. The full variable domain, rest sourced from reference TRBV9 and TRBJ2-7, is DSGVTQTPKHLITATGQRVTLRCSPRSGDLSVYWYQQSLDQGLQFLIQYYNGEERAKGNILERFSAQQFPDLHSELNLSSLELGDSALYFCASSPAGTSLYEQYFGPGTRLTVT.

This clone was seen just once. The chain links TRBV19 to TRBJ2-3; TRBD2 agrees at 12 bases. CDR3 length: 16 amino acids. Trimming took 7 bases from V and 3 from J; bases not matched to a gene: 8. Germline values: CDR1 LNHDA, CDR2 SQIVND (reference sequence). CDR3 nucleotide sequence: TGTGCCAGTAACCTCCTAGCGGGGGGGCGAACAGATACGCAGTATTTT. Its protein product is CASNLLAGGRTDTQYF.

V gene TRBV5-1 combines with J gene TRBJ2-7, with TRBD1 identical over 8 bases. This CDR3 has 15 residues. Germline V gene sequence: CDR1 SGHRS, CDR2 YFSETQ. The trim removed 4 bases at V and 6 bases at J, leaving 12 bases unmatched. CDR3 loop: CASSQTQGASGEQYF. The CDR3, as DNA: TGCGCCAGCAGCCAGACCCAGGGGGCCTCCGGCGAGCAGTACTTC. Supplemented by reference TRBV5-1 and TRBJ2-7, the full variable domain reads KAGVTQTPRYLIKTRGQQVTLSCSPISGHRSVSWYQQTPGQGLQFLFEYFSETQRNKGNFPGRFSGRQFSNSRSEMNVSTLELGDSALYLCASSQTQGASGEQYFGPGTRLTVT.

The chain carries TRBV19 and TRBJ1-2; tentatively, D is TRBD1 (5 bases). Germline V gene data show CDR1 as LNHDA and CDR2 as SQIVND (reference sequence). The CDR3 totals 13 residues. V dropped 11 bases and J dropped 4 bases, with 17 bases sitting between them. CDR3 nucleotide sequence: TGTGCCTCAGGCCCCGGAGGGGTCTATGGCTACACCTTC. Amino acid sequence: CASGPGGVYGYTF.

V is TRBV5-5 and J is TRBJ2-7; D could derive from TRBD1 or TRBD2 (5 bases each). V lost 2 bases and J lost 4, with 16 bases in between. The CDR3 spans 15 residues. CDR1 SGHKS and CDR2 YYEKEE come from the germline V gene (reference sequence). For the CDR3, the DNA is TGTGCCAGCAGCTTCAGCCTTGCCAGGGAGTACGAGCAGTACTTC. Its protein is CASSFSLAREYEQYF.

V gene TRBV11-3 combines with J gene TRBJ1-1; no reliable D call. CDR3 size: 13 residues. Trimming took 5 bases from V and 5 from J, leaving 12 bases between them. Looked up from germline, CDR1 is SGHNT and CDR2 is YENEEA. The CDR3 coding sequence is TGTGCCAGCAGCCTCGACACCCGGACTGAAGCTTTCTTT. Protein sequence: CASSLDTRTEAFF.

The rearrangement uses TRBV21-1 and TRBJ2-7. TRBV21-1 is a listed pseudogene. CDR3 length: 16 amino acids. CDR3 sequence: CASSNDNRVGHYEQYF. CDR3 DNA sequence: TGTGCCAGCAGCAACGATAATCGAGTGGGTCACTACGAGCAGTACTTC.

The V call is TRBV6-5, the J call TRBJ1-2, with D possibly being TRBD1 (6 bases). Trimming removed 0 bases from V and 4 bases from J, with 12 bases in between. The CDR3 loop spans 15 amino acids. Germline V lookup: CDR1 MNHEY, CDR2 SVGAGI. CDR3 amino acids: CASSYSPGGLYGYTF. Written as DNA, the CDR3 is TGTGCCAGCAGTTACTCACCGGGGGGGCTCTATGGCTACACCTTC.

The gene calls are TRBV10-3 and TRBJ2-7, with unresolved D. The germline V gene has CDR1 ENHRY and CDR2 SYGVKD. The CDR3 has 12 residues. Trimming took off 9 bases at V and 1 base at J, with 10 bases between the two ends. This CDR3 reads CAIAPGSYEQYF. CDR3 DNA: TGTGCCATAGCACCAGGTTCCTACGAGCAGTACTTC.

The V gene is TRBV7-8, the J gene TRBJ2-4; 9 nucleotides agree with TRBD1. Germline CDR1 is SGHVS and CDR2 is FQNEAQ. This CDR3 has 16 amino acids. The J segment lost 3 bases and the V segment lost 2 bases, leaving 5 bases of the junction unmatched. This chain's CDR3 is CASSLRTGAVKNIQYF. CDR3 nucleotide sequence: TGTGCCAGCAGCTTACGGACAGGGGCTGTCAAAAACATTCAGTACTTC.

The gene calls are TRBV6-5 and TRBJ1-3; D unresolved. The CDR3 is 14 residues long. CDR1 and CDR2 (germline): MNHEY, SVGAGI. V was trimmed by 6 bases and J by 0 bases, leaving 9 bases between them. CDR3 loop: CASRTGSSGNTIYF. The CDR3 bases are TGTGCCAGCAGAACGGGTAGCTCTGGAAACACCATATATTTT.

This chain joins TRBV5-5 and TRBJ2-7; D uncertain. Germline V lookup: CDR1 SGHKS, CDR2 YYEKEE (reference sequence). V lost 0 bases, J lost 2 bases, and 12 bases lay in between. The CDR3 is 15 residues long. This CDR3 is CASSLEPTVAYEQYF. CDR3 nucleotide sequence: TGTGCCAGCAGCTTGGAACCCACAGTCGCCTACGAGCAGTACTTC.

The chain uses TRBV28 and TRBJ1-4, with no clear D. Trimming took 3 bases from V and 7 from J, leaving 6 bases between them. CDR1 MDHEN and CDR2 SYDVKM come from the germline V gene. This CDR3 contains 12 residues. The DNA for the CDR3 is TGTGCCAGCAGTTTGAGACTTGAAAAACTGTTTTTT. Protein sequence: CASSLRLEKLFF. The entire variable domain, with the rest obtained from reference TRBV28 and TRBJ1-4, is as follows: DVKVTQSSRYLVKRTGEKVFLECVQDMDHENMFWYRQDPGLGLRLIYFSYDVKMKEKGDIPEGYSVSREKKERFSLILESASTNQTSMYLCASSLRLEKLFFGSGTQLSVL.

The V gene is TRBV3-1 (or the pseudogene TRBV3-2), the J gene TRBJ2-4; perhaps TRBD2 as D (7 bases). The ends were cut back, 1 base at V and 1 base at J, with 17 bases in the middle. CDR1 is LGHDT, CDR2 YNNKEL, per germline (reference sequence). The CDR3 contains 18 residues. CDR3 nucleotide sequence: TGTGCCAGCAGCCAAGCCGGGGGGCGGGACGGGGCCAAAAACATTCAGTACTTC. Amino acid sequence: CASSQAGGRDGAKNIQYF.

The J gene is TRBJ2-1, the V gene TRBV28; 9 bases align to TRBD1. The ends lost 6 bases at V and 5 bases at J; junction bases unmatched: 11. The germline V gene has CDR1 MDHEN and CDR2 SYDVKM. The CDR3 runs to 16 residues. CDR3 bases: TGTGCCAGCAGCAGGTACTCCGGGACAGGGAACAATGAGCAGTTCTTC. Protein product: CASSRYSGTGNNEQFF.

V is TRBV12-3 or TRBV12-4 and J is TRBJ2-7, with D hard to call. Trimming removed 2 bases from V and 4 bases from J, with 6 bases in between. The CDR3 extends over 12 amino acids. The CDR3 DNA reads TGTGCCAGCAGTTTAAATTGGTACGAGCAGTACTTC. It translates to CASSLNWYEQYF.